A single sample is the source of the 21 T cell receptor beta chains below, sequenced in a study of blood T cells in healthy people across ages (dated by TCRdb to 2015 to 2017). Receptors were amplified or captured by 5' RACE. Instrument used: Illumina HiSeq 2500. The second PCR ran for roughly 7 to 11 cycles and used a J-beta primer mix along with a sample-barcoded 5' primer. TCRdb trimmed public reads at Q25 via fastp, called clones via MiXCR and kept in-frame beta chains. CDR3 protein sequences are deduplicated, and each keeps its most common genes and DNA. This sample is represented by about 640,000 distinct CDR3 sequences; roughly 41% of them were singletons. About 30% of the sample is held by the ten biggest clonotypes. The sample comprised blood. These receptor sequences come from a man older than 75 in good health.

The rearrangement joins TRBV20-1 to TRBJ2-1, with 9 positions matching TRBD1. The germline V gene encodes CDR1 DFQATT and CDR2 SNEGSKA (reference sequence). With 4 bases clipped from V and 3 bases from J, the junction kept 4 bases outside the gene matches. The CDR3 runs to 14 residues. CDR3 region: CSATRQGVYNEQFF. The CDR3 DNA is TGCAGTGCTACGAGACAGGGGGTCTACAATGAGCAGTTCTTC.

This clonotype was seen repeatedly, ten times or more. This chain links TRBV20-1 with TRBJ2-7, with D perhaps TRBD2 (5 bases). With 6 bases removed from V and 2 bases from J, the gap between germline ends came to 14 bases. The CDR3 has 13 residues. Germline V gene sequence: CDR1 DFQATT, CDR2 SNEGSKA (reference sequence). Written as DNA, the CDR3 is TGCAGTGCCGGGGAAGTATCCCCCTACGAGCAGTACTTC. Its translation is CSAGEVSPYEQYF.

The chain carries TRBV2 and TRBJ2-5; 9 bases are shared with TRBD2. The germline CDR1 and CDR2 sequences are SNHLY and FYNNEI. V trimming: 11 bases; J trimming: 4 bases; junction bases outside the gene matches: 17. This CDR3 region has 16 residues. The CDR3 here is CAGCWGAGGLAETQYF. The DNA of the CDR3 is TGTGCCGGCTGTTGGGGTGCGGGAGGGTTGGCAGAGACCCAGTACTTC.

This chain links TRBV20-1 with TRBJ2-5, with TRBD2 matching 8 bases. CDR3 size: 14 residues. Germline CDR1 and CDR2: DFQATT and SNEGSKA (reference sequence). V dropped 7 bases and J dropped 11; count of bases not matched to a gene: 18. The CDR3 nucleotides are TGCAGTGGAGAGGCGTGGACTAGCTACAATGAGCAGTACTTC. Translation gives CSGEAWTSYNEQYF.

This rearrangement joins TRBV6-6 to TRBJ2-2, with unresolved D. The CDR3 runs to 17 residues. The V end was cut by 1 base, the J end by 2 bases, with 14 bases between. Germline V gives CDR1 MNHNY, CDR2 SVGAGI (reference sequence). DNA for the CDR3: TGTGCCAGCAGTTACTACATGCAGACGACCAACACCGGGGAGCTGTTTTTT. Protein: CASSYYMQTTNTGELFF.

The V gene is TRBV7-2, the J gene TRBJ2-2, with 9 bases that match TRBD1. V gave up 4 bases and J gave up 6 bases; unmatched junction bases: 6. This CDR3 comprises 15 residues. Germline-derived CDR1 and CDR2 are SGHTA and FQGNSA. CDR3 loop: CASSYDRGTAGELFF. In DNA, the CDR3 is TGTGCCAGCAGCTACGACAGGGGGACAGCCGGGGAGCTGTTTTTT.

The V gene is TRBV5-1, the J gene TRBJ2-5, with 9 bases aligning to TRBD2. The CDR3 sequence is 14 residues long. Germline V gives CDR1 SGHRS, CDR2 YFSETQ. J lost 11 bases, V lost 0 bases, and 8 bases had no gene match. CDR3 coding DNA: TGCGCCAGCAGCTTGGGTGACCCCGCGGGAGGGCAGTACTTC. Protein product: CASSLGDPAGGQYF. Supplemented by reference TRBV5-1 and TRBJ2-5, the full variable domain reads KAGVTQTPRYLIKTRGQQVTLSCSPISGHRSVSWYQQTPGQGLQFLFEYFSETQRNKGNFPGRFSGRQFSNSRSEMNVSTLELGDSALYLCASSLGDPAGGQYFGPGTRLLVL.

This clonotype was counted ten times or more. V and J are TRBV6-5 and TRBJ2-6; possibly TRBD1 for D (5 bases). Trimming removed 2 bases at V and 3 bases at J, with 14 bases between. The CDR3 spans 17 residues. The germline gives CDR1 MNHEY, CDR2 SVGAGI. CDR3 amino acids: CASSYPGQGVGANVLTF. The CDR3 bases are TGTGCCAGCAGTTACCCAGGGCAGGGCGTTGGGGCCAACGTCCTGACTTTC.

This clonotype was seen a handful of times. The CDR3 DNA is TGTGCCAGCAGTAAGAGCGGGGGGGTAAGGGAGCAGTTCTTC. It codes for CASSKSGGVREQFF. V is TRBV6-2 or TRBV6-3 and J is TRBJ2-1; 10 bases are a match to TRBD2. The CDR3 loop spans 14 amino acids. The germline gives CDR1 MNHEY, CDR2 SVGEGT. Trimming removed 5 bases from V and 10 bases from J; junction bases left unmatched: 8.

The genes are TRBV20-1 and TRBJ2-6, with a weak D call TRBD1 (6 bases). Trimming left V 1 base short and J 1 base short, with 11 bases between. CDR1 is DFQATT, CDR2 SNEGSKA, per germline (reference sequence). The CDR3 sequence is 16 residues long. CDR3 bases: TGCAGTGCTAGAGCGAATCAGGGGTCTGGGGCCAACGTCCTGACTTTC. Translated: CSARANQGSGANVLTF.

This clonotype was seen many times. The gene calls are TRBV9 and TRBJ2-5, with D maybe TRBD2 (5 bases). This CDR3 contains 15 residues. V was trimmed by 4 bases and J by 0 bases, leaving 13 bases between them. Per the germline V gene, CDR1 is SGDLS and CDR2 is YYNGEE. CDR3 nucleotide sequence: TGTGCCAGCAGCCGAGACCTAGCTAACCAAGAGACCCAGTACTTC. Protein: CASSRDLANQETQYF.

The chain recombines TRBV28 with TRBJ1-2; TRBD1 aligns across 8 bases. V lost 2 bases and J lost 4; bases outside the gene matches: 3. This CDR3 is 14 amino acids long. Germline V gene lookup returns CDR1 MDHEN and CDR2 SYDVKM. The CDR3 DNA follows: TGTGCCAGCAGTTTAGAGGACAGGGTCTATGGCTACACCTTC. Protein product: CASSLEDRVYGYTF.

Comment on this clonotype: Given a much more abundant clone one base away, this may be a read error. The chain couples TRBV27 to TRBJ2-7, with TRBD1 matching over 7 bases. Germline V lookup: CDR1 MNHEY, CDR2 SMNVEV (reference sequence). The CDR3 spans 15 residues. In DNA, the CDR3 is TGTGCCAGCAGTTGGGACAGACTTAGCTCCGACGAGCAGTACTTC. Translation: CASSWDRLSSDEQYF.

The CDR3 nucleotides read TGTGCCAGCAGTTCGGGACAGGGGCGCTTAAATGAGCAGTTCTTC. Its translation is CASSSGQGRLNEQFF. V usage is TRBV6-5 and J usage is TRBJ2-1, with 10 positions matching TRBD1. Losses at the gene ends were 4 bases for V and 7 bases for J; bases not matched to a gene: 7. The CDR3 runs 15 residues. Looked up from germline, CDR1 is MNHEY and CDR2 is SVGAGI.

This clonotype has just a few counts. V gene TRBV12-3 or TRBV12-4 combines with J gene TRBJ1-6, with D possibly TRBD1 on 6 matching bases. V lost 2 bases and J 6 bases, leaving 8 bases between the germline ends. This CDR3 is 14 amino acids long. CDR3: CASSLQQGNSPLHF. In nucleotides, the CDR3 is TGTGCCAGCAGTTTACAACAGGGTAATTCACCCCTCCACTTT.

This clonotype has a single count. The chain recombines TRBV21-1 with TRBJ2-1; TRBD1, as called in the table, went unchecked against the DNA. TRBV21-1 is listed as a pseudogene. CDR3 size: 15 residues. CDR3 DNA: TGTGCCAGCACCGAACAGGGGTCTGGCTACAATGAGCAGTTCTTC. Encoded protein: CASTEQGSGYNEQFF.

The chain's CDR3 is CSARGGDRAHQETQYF. The CDR3 DNA reads as TGCAGTGCTAGAGGGGGGGACAGGGCCCACCAAGAGACCCAGTACTTC. The rearrangement joins TRBV20-1 to TRBJ2-5; 9 nucleotides agree with TRBD1. This CDR3 is 16 amino acids long. Germline CDR1 reads DFQATT; CDR2 reads SNEGSKA (reference sequence). The V segment lost 1 base and the J segment 0 bases; nucleotides outside the gene matches: 6.

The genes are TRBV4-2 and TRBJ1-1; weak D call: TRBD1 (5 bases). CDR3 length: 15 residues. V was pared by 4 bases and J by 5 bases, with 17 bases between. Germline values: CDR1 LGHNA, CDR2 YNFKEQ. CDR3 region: CASSLKRTHHTEAFF. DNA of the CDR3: TGTGCCAGCAGCCTGAAGAGGACACACCATACTGAAGCTTTCTTT.

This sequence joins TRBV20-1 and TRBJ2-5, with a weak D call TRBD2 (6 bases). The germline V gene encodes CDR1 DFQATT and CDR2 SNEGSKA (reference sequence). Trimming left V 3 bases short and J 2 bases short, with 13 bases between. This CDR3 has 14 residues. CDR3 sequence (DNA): TGCAGTGCTAGCGTCCGGGAGCTGCAAGAGACCCAGTACTTC. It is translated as CSASVRELQETQYF.

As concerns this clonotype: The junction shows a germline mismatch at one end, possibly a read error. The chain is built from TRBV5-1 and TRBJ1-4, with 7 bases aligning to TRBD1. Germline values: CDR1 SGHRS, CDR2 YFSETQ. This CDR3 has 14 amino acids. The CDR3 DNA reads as TGCGCCAGCACCTTGACAGGGCTAGAAGAAAAACTGTTTTTT. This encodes CASTLTGLEEKLFF.

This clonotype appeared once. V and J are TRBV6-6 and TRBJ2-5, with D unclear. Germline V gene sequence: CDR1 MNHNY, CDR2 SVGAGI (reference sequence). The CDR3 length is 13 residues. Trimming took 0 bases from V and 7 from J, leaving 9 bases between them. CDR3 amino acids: CASSYSTWGTQYF. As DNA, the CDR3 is TGTGCCAGCAGTTACTCGACCTGGGGGACCCAGTACTTC.